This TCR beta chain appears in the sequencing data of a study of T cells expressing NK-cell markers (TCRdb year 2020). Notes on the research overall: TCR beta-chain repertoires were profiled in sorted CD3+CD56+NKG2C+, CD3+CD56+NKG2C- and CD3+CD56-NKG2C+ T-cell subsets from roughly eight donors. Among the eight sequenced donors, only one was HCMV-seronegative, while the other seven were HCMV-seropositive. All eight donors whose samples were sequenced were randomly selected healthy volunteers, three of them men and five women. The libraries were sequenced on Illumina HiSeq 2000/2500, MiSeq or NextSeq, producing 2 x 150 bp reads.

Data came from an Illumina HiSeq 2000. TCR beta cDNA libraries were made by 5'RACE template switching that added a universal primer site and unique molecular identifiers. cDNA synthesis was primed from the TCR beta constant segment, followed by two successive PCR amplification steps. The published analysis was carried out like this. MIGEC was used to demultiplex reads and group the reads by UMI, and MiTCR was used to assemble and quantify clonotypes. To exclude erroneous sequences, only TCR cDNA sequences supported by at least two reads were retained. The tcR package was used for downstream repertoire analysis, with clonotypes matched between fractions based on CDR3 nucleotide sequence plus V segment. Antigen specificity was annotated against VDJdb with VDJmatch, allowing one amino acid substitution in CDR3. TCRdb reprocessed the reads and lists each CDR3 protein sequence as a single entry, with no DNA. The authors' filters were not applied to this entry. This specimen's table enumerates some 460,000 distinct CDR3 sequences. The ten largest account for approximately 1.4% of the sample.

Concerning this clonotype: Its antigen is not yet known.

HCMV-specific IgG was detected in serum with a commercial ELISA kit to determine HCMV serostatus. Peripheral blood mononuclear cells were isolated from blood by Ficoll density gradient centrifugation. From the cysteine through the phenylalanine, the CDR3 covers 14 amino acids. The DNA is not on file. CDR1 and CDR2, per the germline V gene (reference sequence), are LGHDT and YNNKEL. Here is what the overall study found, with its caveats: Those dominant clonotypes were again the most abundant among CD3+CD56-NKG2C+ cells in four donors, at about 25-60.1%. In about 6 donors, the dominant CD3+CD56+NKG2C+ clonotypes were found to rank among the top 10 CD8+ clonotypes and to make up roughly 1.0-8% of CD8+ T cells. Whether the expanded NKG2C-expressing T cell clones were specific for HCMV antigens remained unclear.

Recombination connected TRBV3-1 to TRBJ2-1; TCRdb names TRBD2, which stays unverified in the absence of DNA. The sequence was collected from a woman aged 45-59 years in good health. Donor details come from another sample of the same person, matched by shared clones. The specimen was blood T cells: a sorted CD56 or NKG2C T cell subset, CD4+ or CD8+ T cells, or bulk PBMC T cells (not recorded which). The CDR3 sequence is CASSRTGRGSEQFF.